One sample yielded the 2 T cell receptor beta chains listed below, sequenced in a study of OX40 agonist ivuxolimab in advanced cancers. This table comes from immunoSEQ multiplex PCR, and its TCRdb copy is limited to in-frame clones, with some not included. The sample has some 33,000 clones, about four fifths seen once. Sample: CD4+ or CD8+ T cells sorted from blood, taken in a trial of the OX40 agonist ivuxolimab. The receptors come from an adult with an advanced solid tumor such as melanoma, head and neck, liver or kidney cancer.

The J gene is TRBJ1-1, the V gene TRBV6-5; no reliable D call. The CDR3 covers 16 residues. Germline CDR1 reads MNHEY; CDR2 reads SVGAGI. Trimming stripped 0 bases from V and 2 bases from J, with 13 bases between. The CDR3 protein is CASSYSARSRNTEAFF. For the CDR3, the DNA is TGTGCCAGCAGTTACTCTGCGAGGAGCAGAAACACTGAAGCTTTCTTT.

V usage is TRBV5-5 and J usage is TRBJ1-2, with D unresolved. Per the germline V gene, CDR1 is SGHKS and CDR2 is YYEKEE (reference sequence). The V and J ends lost 1 base and 6 bases respectively, with 19 bases between them. The CDR3 sequence is 16 residues long. The CDR3 sequence: CASSLRYSDKVHGYTF. CDR3 nucleotides: TGTGCCAGCAGCTTGAGGTATTCCGACAAGGTACATGGCTACACCTTC.